The entry that follows covers one TCR beta chain sequence. The entry originates in a study of blood T cell repertoires in COVID-19. Across the whole study: Researchers got acute and convalescent COVID-19 samples from the United States, Italy and Spain.

TCRdb's copy holds only in-frame clones and misses some; the assay was immunoSEQ multiplex PCR. The table shows tens of thousands of clones, with 60% to 80% occurring only once. CDR1 is KGHDR and CDR2 is SFDVKD in the germline V gene. Between the trimmed V and J ends, which lost 7 bases and 4 bases, there was a span of 12 bases. CDR3 size: 13 residues. The material sequenced was peripheral blood. The sequence was collected from a human donor in a cohort sampled during active COVID-19. This chain links TRBV24-1 with TRBJ1-1; no clear D gene. The CDR3 sequence is CATRSWQATEAFF. CDR3 sequence (DNA): TGTGCCACCAGGAGTTGGCAGGCCACTGAAGCTTTCTTT.